This T cell receptor (beta chain) was profiled in a study of blood T cells in healthy people across ages. Study-wide findings and caveats: There was a strong correlation between TCR beta diversity and naive T cell percentage.

V lost 3 bases to trimming and J lost 8 bases; unmatched junction nucleotides: 14. CDR3 size: 18 residues. Germline CDR1 is MDHEN and CDR2 is SYDVKM. In the case of this clonotype: Its antigen is not identified.

Primed by a sample-barcoded 5' primer and a J-beta primer mix, a second PCR proceeded for 7 to 11 cycles. All samples gave at least 2.5 million CDR3-containing paired-end reads. TCRdb analysed the 5' RACE reads with MiXCR anew, one entry per CDR3 protein. The sample yields over 700,000 distinct CDR3 sequences, 20% to 25% seen once. The same sample was also used in a study of T cells of mothers and their children.

Input material: blood. The chain is built from TRBV28 and TRBJ2-1, with TRBD1 matching over 12 bases. The receptor comes from a boy under 18 in good health. CDR3 nucleotides: TGTGCCAGCAGTTTTCGGGACAGGGGGCACAGCGGGAGCGATGAGCAGTTCTTC. Translating it yields CASSFRDRGHSGSDEQFF.